The 16 T cell receptor beta chains listed next were all sequenced from one sample in a study of Graves' ophthalmopathy and Graves' hyperthyroidism (dated by TCRdb to the late 2010s). The listed sequencing device is Illumina HiSeq 2000. For repertoire sequencing, the TCR beta CDR3 regions were amplified from RNA transcripts. HTBI primers and the Qiagen OneStep RT-PCR kit were used in a first-round RT-PCR, which was followed by a second-round multiplex PCR, size selection and purification. The public reads were quality trimmed at Q25 with fastp and then assembled into clones with MiXCR by TCRdb, keeping productive beta chains. Rows are combined by CDR3 protein, so each entry shows the most common genes and DNA. The sample table shows about 740,000 distinct CDR3 sequences, and roughly two fifths are seen once. The leading ten clones occupy approximately 46% of the sample. The sequenced material came from peripheral blood. These receptors originate from an adult man with Graves' ophthalmopathy.

The V gene is TRBV20-1, the J gene TRBJ1-1; 11 bases map to TRBD1. CDR1 DFQATT and CDR2 SNEGSKA come from the germline V gene (reference sequence). The junction had 2 bases not matched to a gene; V was cut back by 3 bases and J by 5 bases. The CDR3 is 13 amino acids. As DNA, the CDR3 is TGCAGTGCTAGGGACAGGGGGCGGACTGAAGCTTTCTTT. This encodes CSARDRGRTEAFF.

The chain has TRBV29-1 and TRBJ2-7; 11 bases align to TRBD1. With 7 bases clipped from V and 7 bases from J, the junction kept 18 bases outside the gene matches. The CDR3 sequence is 16 residues long. Per the germline V gene, CDR1 is SQVTM and CDR2 is ANQGSEA. CDR3: CSAVRPGQGVASEQYF. Written as DNA, the CDR3 is TGCAGCGCGGTTAGACCGGGACAGGGGGTGGCGAGTGAGCAGTACTTC.

This chain connects TRBV10-3 to TRBJ1-2, with 10 bases identical to TRBD1. V dropped 7 bases and J dropped 2; count of bases not matched to a gene: 4. CDR1 is ENHRY, CDR2 SYGVKD, per germline. The CDR3 spans 14 residues. The DNA of the CDR3 is TGTGCCATCAAATCGGACAGGGGGAACTATGGCTACACCTTC. The encoded protein is CAIKSDRGNYGYTF.

V is TRBV2 and J is TRBJ2-2, with D perhaps matching TRBD2 (6 bases). The V end lost 6 bases, the J end lost 1 base, and 15 bases lay between the germline ends. Germline loops: CDR1 SNHLY, CDR2 FYNNEI. This CDR3 comprises 16 residues. CDR3 bases: TGTGCCAGCAGCCGCAAAAACGGGGGGAACACCGGGGAGCTGTTTTTT. Translated, it gives CASSRKNGGNTGELFF.

This clonotype was detected a few times. Compared with germline, one end of the junction differs, possibly owing to a read error. This sequence joins TRBV10-3 and TRBJ1-5; D uncertain. Per germline, CDR1 ENHRY and CDR2 SYGVKD. The CDR3 sequence is 14 residues long. This CDR3 reads CASSGRSWDQPQHF. The CDR3 DNA sequence: TGTGCCAGCAGTGGACGTTCGTGGGATCAGCCCCAGCATTTT.

In regard to this clonotype: This sequence may be a read error, since a much larger clone differs from it by one base. This rearrangement joins TRBV19 to TRBJ2-1; possible D gene TRBD1, 6 bases. CDR1 is LNHDA, CDR2 SQIVND, per germline (reference sequence). CDR3 length: 15 amino acids. Trimming removed 3 bases at V and 13 bases at J, with 22 bases between. CDR3 bases: TGTGCCAGTAGTATGGGCACGGGACAAATGGTGACCCAGTTCTTC. Protein: CASSMGTGQMVTQFF. The variable domain in full, completed from reference TRBV19 and TRBJ2-1, reads DGGITQSPKYLFRKEGQNVTLSCEQNLNHDAMYWYRQDPGQGLRLIYYSQIVNDFQKGDIAEGYSVSREKKESFPLTVTSAQKNPTAFYLCASSMGTGQMVTQFFGPGTRLTVL.

Ten or more counts support this clonotype. Here the CDR3 DNA reads TGTGCCAGCAGCCAAGACGAGGGAGGATCGGAGACCCAGTACTTC. Its translation is CASSQDEGGSETQYF. The chain is built from TRBV7-2 and TRBJ2-5, with a possible D match to TRBD2 (6 bases). Germline CDR1 reads SGHTA; CDR2 reads FQGNSA. The CDR3 has 15 residues. Trimming shortened V by 5 bases and J by 5 bases, and 18 bases separated the two germline ends.

Details on this clonotype: Being one base from a much bigger clone, this may be a read error. This chain connects TRBV13 to TRBJ1-4, with D perhaps matching TRBD1 (5 bases). CDR3 size: 16 residues. Per the germline V gene, CDR1 is PRHDT and CDR2 is FYEKMQ (reference sequence). CDR3 in amino acids: CASSFGIGATSEKLFF. CDR3 nucleotides: TGTGCCAGCAGCTTTGGGATCGGGGCAACTAGTGAAAAACTGTTTTTT.

The table lists this clonotype with a few counts. An end of the junction does not agree with germline; a read error may underlie this. The chain employs TRBV10-3 and TRBJ1-1; D gene unclear. The CDR3 covers 10 residues. Germline V CDR1 and CDR2: ENHRY, SYGVKD. CDR3 sequence: CASSEWEAFF. The CDR3 DNA is TGTGCCAGCAGTGAATGGGAAGCTTTCTTT.

This clonotype was seen ten or more times. The chain employs TRBV11-3 and TRBJ2-7; D is unresolved. CDR3 length: 14 residues. The germline CDR1 and CDR2 sequences are SGHNT and YENEEA. The ends were cut back, 0 bases at V and 3 bases at J, with 9 bases in the middle. Written as DNA, the CDR3 is TGTGCCAGCAGCTTAGACAGGTCCGGCTACGAGCAGTACTTC. Encoded protein: CASSLDRSGYEQYF.

Comment on this clonotype: One junction end does not reproduce the germline sequence, and a read error may be involved. This sequence joins TRBV5-1 and TRBJ1-2; D remains ambiguous. This CDR3 contains 15 residues. Germline V gives CDR1 SGHRS, CDR2 YFSETQ. CDR3 sequence (DNA): TGTGCCAGCAGCTTGCCGGGGAGAGAGTTGATTGGCTACACCTTC. Translation: CASSLPGRELIGYTF.

This clonotype has at least ten counts. The V gene is TRBV29-1, the J gene TRBJ1-5; D may be TRBD1 (6 bases). This CDR3 contains 13 residues. Trimming left V 5 bases short and J 7 bases short, with 15 bases between. Germline V gene data show CDR1 as SQVTM and CDR2 as ANQGSEA. This chain's CDR3 is CSVKTGLGQPQHF. CDR3 nucleotides: TGCAGCGTTAAGACAGGCCTGGGGCAGCCCCAGCATTTT. Full variable domain (missing parts from reference TRBV29-1 and TRBJ1-5): SAVISQKPSRDICQRGTSLTIQCQVDSQVTMMFWYRQQPGQSLTLIATANQGSEATYESGFVIDKFPISRPNLTFSTLTVSNMSPEDSSIYLCSVKTGLGQPQHFGDGTRLSIL.

In this sample, this clonotype turned up many times. The genes are TRBV10-2 and TRBJ2-7; TRBD1 matches 9 bases. From germline, CDR1 is WSHSY and CDR2 SAAADI. Germline trimming cut 2 bases from V and 5 bases from J; bases unmatched to any gene: 1. This CDR3 has 13 residues. Written as DNA, the CDR3 is TGCGCCAGCAGTGAGGGGGACAGGGACGAGCAGTACTTC. Translated: CASSEGDRDEQYF.

V and J are TRBV20-1 and TRBJ1-1; D is uncertain. CDR3 length equals 14 residues. Trimming left V 1 base short and J 2 bases short, with 11 bases between. CDR1 is DFQATT and CDR2 is SNEGSKA in the germline V gene (reference sequence). CDR3 nucleotides: TGCAGTGCTAGAGTCGGGAAGATAAACACTGAAGCTTTCTTT. Protein sequence: CSARVGKINTEAFF.

In its sample, this clonotype was seen a few times. The gene calls are TRBV20-1 and TRBJ1-5, with D possibly matching TRBD1 (6 bases). The germline V gene encodes CDR1 DFQATT and CDR2 SNEGSKA (reference sequence). Trimming pared 5 bases from V and 5 bases from J, leaving 19 bases between. The CDR3 consists of 15 residues. CDR3 loop: CSAQGGQGRDQPQHF. The CDR3 DNA is TGCAGTGCTCAGGGCGGGCAGGGGAGGGATCAGCCCCAGCATTTT.

With regard to this clonotype: One end of the junction is discordant with germline, which a read error may explain. The gene calls are TRBV10-3 and TRBJ1-2; no clear D. Germline CDR1 is ENHRY and CDR2 is SYGVKD. There are 13 residues in the CDR3. In DNA form, the CDR3 reads TGTGCCAGCAGTTTCTGGGATGGCTATGGCTACACCTTC. It translates to CASSFWDGYGYTF.